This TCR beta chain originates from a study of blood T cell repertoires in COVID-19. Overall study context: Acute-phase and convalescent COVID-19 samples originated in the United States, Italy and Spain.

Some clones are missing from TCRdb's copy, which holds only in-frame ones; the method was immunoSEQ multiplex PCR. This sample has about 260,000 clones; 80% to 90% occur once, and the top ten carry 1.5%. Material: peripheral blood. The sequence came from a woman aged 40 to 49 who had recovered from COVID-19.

The CDR3 DNA reads as TGCGCCAGCAGCCAAGATGAGGGATGGGGGGGTGGCTACACCTTC. Protein sequence: CASSQDEGWGGGYTF. The rearrangement links TRBV4-3 to TRBJ1-2, with D possibly matching TRBD1 (5 bases). The germline gives CDR1 LGHNA, CDR2 YSLEER. V was trimmed by 0 bases and J by 7 bases, leaving 15 bases between them. This CDR3 is built from 15 residues.